Below, 22 T cell receptor beta chains from the same sample are listed, as sequenced in a study of cytomegalovirus exposure and HLA in healthy donors. Sequencing used immunoSEQ multiplex PCR; TCRdb keeps in-frame clones, though not all of them. Among some 130,000 clones, around four fifths were seen once, and the ten largest hold less than 35%. Sequenced material: PBMCs. All receptors come from a young man in good health and CMV-seropositive.

With regard to this clone: The junction differs from germline at one of its ends, possibly a read error. The V call is TRBV4-2, the J call TRBJ1-3, with TRBD1 identical over 8 bases. Germline CDR1 LGHNA, CDR2 YNFKEQ. This CDR3 has 16 amino acids. CDR3 sequence reads: CASSQDADRAGNTIYF. The CDR3, as DNA: TGTGCCAGCAGCCAAGATGCGGACAGGGCTGGGAACACCATATATTTT.

The sample holds a few counts of this clone. This chain joins TRBV28 and TRBJ1-5; 7 positions agree with TRBD1. The CDR3 loop spans 16 amino acids. The germline V gene has CDR1 MDHEN and CDR2 SYDVKM. J was trimmed by 2 bases and V by 6 bases; bases with no gene match: 10. This chain's CDR3 is CASRFGTASGNQPQHF. The CDR3 bases are TGTGCCAGCAGGTTTGGGACAGCCTCTGGCAATCAGCCCCAGCATTTT.

The rearrangement joins TRBV18 to TRBJ2-1; D is unclear. Trimming left V 1 base short and J 7 bases short, with 11 bases between. CDR3 length equals 14 residues. CDR1 and CDR2 (germline): KGHSH, LQKENI. The CDR3 DNA follows: TGTGCCAGCTCACCACATTCAGACTCAAATGAGCAGTTCTTC. Its translation is CASSPHSDSNEQFF.

The rearrangement joins TRBV6-5 to TRBJ1-6; D gene unclear. The CDR3 has 13 amino acids. With 6 bases removed from V and 7 bases from J, the gap between germline ends came to 10 bases. Germline CDR1 is MNHEY and CDR2 is SVGAGI. Here the CDR3 reads CASRGRSNSPLHF. CDR3 DNA: TGTGCCAGCAGGGGCCGGTCGAATTCACCCCTCCACTTT.

This chain joins TRBV19 and TRBJ2-7; 7 nucleotides match TRBD1. Germline assignment: CDR1 LNHDA and CDR2 SQIVND (reference sequence). This CDR3 comprises 14 residues. V lost 3 bases to trimming and J lost 3 bases; unmatched junction nucleotides: 5. CDR3 in DNA: TGTGCCAGTAGTATGGGGGACAGCCTCTACGAGCAGTACTTC. It codes for CASSMGDSLYEQYF. The full variable domain, with the rest looked up from reference TRBV19 and TRBJ2-7, is DGGITQSPKYLFRKEGQNVTLSCEQNLNHDAMYWYRQDPGQGLRLIYYSQIVNDFQKGDIAEGYSVSREKKESFPLTVTSAQKNPTAFYLCASSMGDSLYEQYFGPGTRLTVT.

V usage is TRBV5-1 and J usage is TRBJ2-7; 7 nucleotides line up with TRBD2. The V segment lost 4 bases and the J segment 3 bases; nucleotides outside the gene matches: 13. The CDR3 runs 16 residues. Germline CDR1 is SGHRS and CDR2 is YFSETQ. Here the CDR3 DNA reads TGCGCCAGCAGCCAAAACCCGAGCGGGACGGGCTACGAGCAGTACTTC. Translated: CASSQNPSGTGYEQYF.

With respect to this clone: Other DNA sequences in this specimen translate into the identical CDR3. J is TRBJ2-3 and V is TRBV4-1; D is unresolved. Germline CDR1 and CDR2: MGHRA and YSYEKL. Trimming pared 0 bases from V and 3 bases from J, leaving 4 bases between. This CDR3 has 13 residues. The CDR3 DNA is TGCGCCAGCAGCCAAGATGCGACAGATACGCAGTATTTT. It codes for CASSQDATDTQYF.

The chain recombines TRBV25-1 with TRBJ2-1, with 9 nucleotides matching TRBD2. In germline, CDR1 is MGHDK, CDR2 SYGVNS. There are 16 residues in the CDR3. Germline trimming cut 1 base from V and 5 bases from J; bases unmatched to any gene: 6. CDR3 in amino acids: CASSESLQRGDNEQFF. In DNA form, the CDR3 reads TGTGCCAGCAGTGAATCCCTACAGCGGGGGGACAATGAGCAGTTCTTC. The entire variable domain, with the rest obtained from reference TRBV25-1 and TRBJ2-1, is as follows: EADIYQTPRYLVIGTGKKITLECSQTMGHDKMYWYQQDPGMELHLIHYSYGVNSTEKGDLSSESTVSRIRTEHFPLTLESARPSHTSQYLCASSESLQRGDNEQFFGPGTRLTVL.

This clone has a single count. The chain couples TRBV4-1 to TRBJ2-1, with TRBD2 matching over 11 bases. J was trimmed by 2 bases and V by 3 bases; bases with no gene match: 9. The germline V gene encodes CDR1 MGHRA and CDR2 YSYEKL. This CDR3 contains 18 residues. In DNA form, the CDR3 reads TGCGCCAGCAGCCAGAACTTTAGACTAGCGGGGACCTACAATGAGCAGTTCTTC. This sequence encodes CASSQNFRLAGTYNEQFF.

The chain recombines TRBV6-1 with TRBJ1-2; possibly TRBD1 for D (5 bases). Trimming pared 1 base from V and 4 bases from J, leaving 16 bases between. The CDR3 extends over 16 amino acids. Germline CDR1 is MNHNS and CDR2 is SASEGT. The CDR3 region is CASSEGYRTQFYGYTF. For the CDR3, the DNA is TGTGCCAGCAGTGAAGGTTATCGGACACAGTTCTATGGCTACACCTTC.

The J gene is TRBJ1-3, the V gene TRBV7-8, with D perhaps TRBD1 (5 bases). Germline values: CDR1 SGHVS, CDR2 FQNEAQ. The CDR3 is 15 residues long. Trimming pared 5 bases from V and 3 bases from J, leaving 14 bases between. CDR3 residues: CASSPRRAGGNTIYF. DNA for the CDR3: TGTGCCAGCAGCCCTCGCAGGGCCGGTGGAAACACCATATATTTT.

The chain joins TRBV4-2 to TRBJ2-3; D is unclear. This CDR3 comprises 13 residues. Germline-derived CDR1 and CDR2 are LGHNA and YNFKEQ. V was pared by 0 bases and J by 5 bases, with 6 bases between. DNA of the CDR3: TGTGCCAGCAGCCAAGATCCGGTAGATACGCAGTATTTT. It encodes CASSQDPVDTQYF.

The genes are TRBV5-4 and TRBJ2-3, with D hard to call. There are 14 residues in the CDR3. Germline assignment: CDR1 SGHNT and CDR2 YYREEE (reference sequence). The germline V and J ends were trimmed by 2 bases and 0 bases, with 7 bases remaining between them. CDR3 in DNA: TGTGCCAGCAGCTTAGCCCCTAGCACAGATACGCAGTATTTT. Translating gives CASSLAPSTDTQYF.

The chain employs TRBV27 and TRBJ1-2, with 7 bases fitting TRBD1. Germline V gene lookup returns CDR1 MNHEY and CDR2 SMNVEV (reference sequence). Trimming at V came to 6 bases and at J to 4 bases, leaving 5 bases not matched to a gene. CDR3 size: 13 residues. The CDR3 loop is CASRLTGAYGYTF. Here the CDR3 DNA reads TGTGCCAGCAGACTCACAGGGGCCTATGGCTACACCTTC.

V gene TRBV7-2 combines with J gene TRBJ2-3; D is undetermined. Trimming stripped 1 base from V and 5 bases from J, with 4 bases between. The germline V gene encodes CDR1 SGHTA and CDR2 FQGNSA. CDR3 length: 12 amino acids. This CDR3 is CASSLVGDTQYF. The CDR3 coding sequence is TGTGCCAGCAGCTTAGTCGGAGATACGCAGTATTTT.

V usage is TRBV6-5 and J usage is TRBJ2-7; D might be TRBD2 (5 bases). The CDR3 loop spans 14 amino acids. The germline V gene encodes CDR1 MNHEY and CDR2 SVGAGI. The V and J ends lost 2 bases and 5 bases respectively, with 13 bases between them. The CDR3 bases are TGTGCCAGCAGTTACCCGGGATTTGGAGACGAGCAGTACTTC. This encodes CASSYPGFGDEQYF.

The V gene is TRBV27, the J gene TRBJ2-2; D is possibly TRBD2 (7 bases). V lost 3 bases and J 4 bases, leaving 15 bases between the germline ends. The CDR3 is 16 residues long. Germline CDR1 is MNHEY and CDR2 is SMNVEV (reference sequence). CDR3 in amino acids: CASSFPGGPATGELFF. CDR3 coding DNA: TGTGCCAGCAGTTTTCCGGGGGGCCCGGCCACCGGGGAGCTGTTTTTT.

The rearrangement links TRBV27 to TRBJ1-4; a possible D gene is TRBD1 (5 bases). CDR3 size: 15 residues. Germline loops: CDR1 MNHEY, CDR2 SMNVEV (reference sequence). V lost 6 bases to trimming and J lost 3 bases, with 14 bases between them. CDR3 sequence: CASRIQARANEKLFF. For the CDR3, the DNA is TGTGCCAGCAGGATACAGGCTAGGGCTAATGAAAAACTGTTTTTT.

V gene TRBV5-1 combines with J gene TRBJ2-1; TRBD1 agrees at 10 bases. V gave up 4 bases and J gave up 12 bases; unmatched junction bases: 10. The CDR3 spans 14 residues. CDR1 SGHRS and CDR2 YFSETQ come from the germline V gene. This chain's CDR3 is CASSLDDRGQGQFF. CDR3 coding DNA: TGCGCCAGCAGCCTAGATGACAGGGGGCAAGGGCAGTTCTTC. Looking up the rest from reference TRBV5-1 and TRBJ2-1 gives the full variable domain: KAGVTQTPRYLIKTRGQQVTLSCSPISGHRSVSWYQQTPGQGLQFLFEYFSETQRNKGNFPGRFSGRQFSNSRSEMNVSTLELGDSALYLCASSLDDRGQGQFFGPGTRLTVL.

This clone was observed a few times. V and J are TRBV19 and TRBJ2-5; TRBD1 aligns across 9 bases. Germline values: CDR1 LNHDA, CDR2 SQIVND (reference sequence). V dropped 5 bases and J dropped 4; count of bases not matched to a gene: 8. CDR3 length equals 15 residues. The CDR3 DNA sequence: TGTGCCAGTAGTTCACGGGACAGGGCTGCAGAGACCCAGTACTTC. Its protein is CASSSRDRAAETQYF.

The gene calls are TRBV7-2 and TRBJ1-5; weak D call: TRBD1 (5 bases). The CDR3 extends over 14 amino acids. Germline V CDR1 and CDR2: SGHTA, FQGNSA. V lost 5 bases and J lost 7, with 15 bases in between. The CDR3 DNA is TGTGCCAGCAGCCCAGGGAGGTTGGACCAGCCCCAGCATTTT. Translating gives CASSPGRLDQPQHF.

This rearrangement joins TRBV10-3 to TRBJ2-1; 11 bases agree with TRBD2. V lost 6 bases to trimming and J lost 5 bases; unmatched junction nucleotides: 3. Germline V gene sequence: CDR1 ENHRY, CDR2 SYGVKD. This CDR3 is built from 14 residues. The CDR3 DNA reads TGTGCCATCAGGTCGGGACTAGCGGACAATGAGCAGTTCTTC. Protein sequence: CAIRSGLADNEQFF.